The text below deals with one T cell receptor beta chain. Libraries were prepared by immunoSEQ multiplex PCR; TCRdb keeps only in-frame clonotypes and omits some of them. Of about 140,000 clones in the sample, 65% to 85% were seen once. The data derive from a study of blood T cell repertoires in COVID-19. The J segment lost 2 bases and the V segment lost 4 bases, leaving 7 bases of the junction unmatched. CDR1 is KGHSH, CDR2 LQKENI, per germline. This CDR3 comprises 15 residues. The source of this sequence is a man between 25 and 39 years old with COVID-19, enrolled during active disease. Input material: peripheral blood. The chain carries TRBV18 and TRBJ2-5; 7 nucleotides line up with TRBD1. The chain's CDR3 is CASSQWTGNQETQYF. In DNA form, the CDR3 reads TGTGCCAGCTCACAATGGACAGGCAATCAAGAGACCCAGTACTTC.